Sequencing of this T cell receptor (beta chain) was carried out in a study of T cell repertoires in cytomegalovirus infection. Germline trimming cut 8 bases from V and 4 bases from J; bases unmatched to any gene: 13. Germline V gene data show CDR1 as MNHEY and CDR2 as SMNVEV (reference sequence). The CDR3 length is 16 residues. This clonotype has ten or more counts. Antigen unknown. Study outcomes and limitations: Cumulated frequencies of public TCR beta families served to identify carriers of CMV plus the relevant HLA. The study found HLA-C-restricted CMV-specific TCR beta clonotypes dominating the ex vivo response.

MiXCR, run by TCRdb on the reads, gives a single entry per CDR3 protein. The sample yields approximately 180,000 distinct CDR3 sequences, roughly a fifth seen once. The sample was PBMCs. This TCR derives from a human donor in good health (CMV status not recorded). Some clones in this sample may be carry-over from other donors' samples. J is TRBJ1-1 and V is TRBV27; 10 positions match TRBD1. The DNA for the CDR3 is TGTGCCAGCTCCTTTTCACCGGGACAGGGGAGCACTGAAGCTTTCTTT. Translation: CASSFSPGQGSTEAFF.